Sequencing of this T cell receptor beta chain was carried out in a study of PD-1 blockade in classical Hodgkin lymphoma (TCRdb year 2020). Background for the entire study: Nivolumab dosing was 3 mg/kg intravenously every 2 weeks, continuing until either disease progression or unacceptable toxicity. The study used TCR beta sequencing and CyTOF to define a peripheral blood immune signature of response to PD-1 blockade in classical Hodgkin lymphoma.

Overall study outcomes, separate from this receptor: Baseline TCR diversity was reported to be lower in newly diagnosed patients than in healthy donors, and even lower in relapsed/refractory patients. Baseline diversity similar to that of newly diagnosed patients was observed in trial patients achieving complete response, whereas significantly lower diversity was observed in partial responders and progressors. Diversity was lower in patients who began nivolumab less than 1 year after ASCT, so these patients were left out of later analyses to avoid confounding by immune reconstitution. CD4+ but not CD8+ TCR diversity rose significantly by C4D1 (p=0.0027 vs p=0.16), most apparent in complete responders (p=0.02). Only a single clinical trial cohort was studied, and what caused the repertoire differences, possibly disease activity or prior therapy, remained undefined.

Genomic DNA was extracted with the Qiagen DNeasy kit from unsorted PBMCs and from negatively selected CD4+ and CD8+ fractions. Using primers that anneal to V and J segments, immunoSEQ multiplex PCR amplified the TCR beta CDR3 regions. A synthetic immune receptor repertoire was used to minimize amplification bias, and any remaining bias was removed computationally after sequencing. On the study's bioinformatics: Custom Python scripts were used to quantify repertoire diversity as the Shannon entropy index. The unsorted, CD4+ and CD8+ repertoires were each analyzed separately, with the exception of combined analyses, where CD4+ and CD8+ sequences were merged in silico. Clonal expansion was defined as a frequency increase of at least 2-fold after treatment compared with C1D1, and clones undetected at baseline were assigned a pseudocount of 0.5. Singleton clones were defined as clones with 0 or 1 copy at C1D1, and non-singleton clones were defined as clones with 2 or more copies. Clones expanded in unsorted samples were labelled as CD4+, CD8+ or unknown by matching protein sequences in sorted samples from the same patient. Wilcoxon tests on paired samples were used to test diversity changes from C1D1 to C4D1. This is the immuneACCESS table as TCRdb keeps it, with only in-frame sequences that have V and J called. A part of the clones is gone; compared with another copy, unresolved V genes explain less than half, and the rest is unexplained. The DNA gave D and trimming, while V, J and clone size come from that table. The sample table lists some 38,000 clones, 60% to 85% of them with a count of one. Together, the top ten hold over 9.5% of the sample.

From the cysteine through the phenylalanine, the CDR3 covers 13 amino acids. This entry keeps only the CDR3 DNA: 39 bases, framed from base 1. Per the germline V gene, MNHEY is the CDR1 and SVGAGI is the CDR2. Between the V and J ends, shortened by 7 bases and 7 bases respectively, the junction contains 11 bases. What this sample's time point label stands for: cycle 1 day 1 (C1D1), immediately before nivolumab initiation. Every trial patient had relapsed after autologous stem cell transplantation, and cohorts A, B and C differed in prior brentuximab vedotin exposure. The trial cohort included around 60 patients with relapsed/refractory classical Hodgkin lymphoma, and each patient had a best overall response of complete response, partial response or progressive disease. Trial patients were treated with single-agent nivolumab in the multi-cohort phase II CheckMate 205 trial. An independent review committee assessed best overall response using the 2007 International Working Group response criteria. Trial PBMCs were obtained immediately prior to nivolumab initiation (C1D1) and on therapy at cycle 2 day 1 and cycle 4 day 1. Peripheral blood was collected in 8 mL Vacutainer Cell Preparation Tubes, from which PBMCs were isolated by centrifugation and then cryopreserved.

Notes on this clone: Its target antigen remains unknown. Base qualities are not recorded, but no much larger clone differs from it by a single base.

The TCR sequence derives from a human donor with classical Hodgkin lymphoma. The input for sequencing was peripheral blood mononuclear cells (PBMCs), taken at baseline. The rearrangement joined TRBV6-5 to TRBJ1-6; TRBD1 is perhaps the D gene, given 5 matching bases. The CDR3 region: CASTGQPNSPLHF. The DNA sequence follows: TGTGCCAGCACCGGACAACCAAATTCACCCCTCCACTTT.